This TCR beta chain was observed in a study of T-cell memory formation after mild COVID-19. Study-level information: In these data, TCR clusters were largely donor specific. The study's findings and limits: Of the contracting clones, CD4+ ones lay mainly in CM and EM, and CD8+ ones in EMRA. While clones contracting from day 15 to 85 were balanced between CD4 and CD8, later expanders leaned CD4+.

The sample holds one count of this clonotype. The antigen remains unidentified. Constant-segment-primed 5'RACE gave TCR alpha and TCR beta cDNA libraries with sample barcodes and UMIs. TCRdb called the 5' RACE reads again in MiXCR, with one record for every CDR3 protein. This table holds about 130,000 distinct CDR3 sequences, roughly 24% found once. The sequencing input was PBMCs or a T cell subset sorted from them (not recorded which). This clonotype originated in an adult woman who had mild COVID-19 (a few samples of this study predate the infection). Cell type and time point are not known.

CDR3 DNA: TGCAGCGTTGAAGACGACAGGGAGACCCAGTACTTC. This gives the protein CSVEDDRETQYF. J is TRBJ2-5 and V is TRBV29-1, with D maybe TRBD1 (6 bases). CDR1 SQVTM and CDR2 ANQGSEA come from the germline V gene. Between the trimmed V and J ends, which lost 0 bases and 5 bases, there was a span of 7 bases. The length of the CDR3 is 12 residues.